This entry features one T cell receptor (beta chain) sequence. Its antigen is still unknown. These data come from a study of T cell responses to AZD1222 COVID-19 vaccine. Study summary: Pooled in the analysis were second doses at about 4 or about 12 weeks.

Measured with immunoSEQ multiplex PCR; TCRdb has only the in-frame clones, and not every one. The table includes 130,000 to 150,000 clones, 85% to 95% detected once. CDR3 length equals 14 residues. From germline, CDR1 is SGHVS and CDR2 FNYEAQ. Trimming stripped 0 bases from V and 0 bases from J, with 5 bases between. General study results and limits: Of spike-specific TCRs, nearly half reportedly target regions left unmutated in variants. The donor cohort was predominantly white British with a female majority, and clonal diversity may have been underestimated.

This chain joins TRBV7-6 and TRBJ2-5; D gene unclear. The sequencing used peripheral blood, collected on day 0 of AZD1222 vaccination. This TCR was sampled from an adult in good health. CDR3 nucleotide sequence: TGTGCCAGCAGCTTAGCGCTCAACCAAGAGACCCAGTACTTC. This encodes CASSLALNQETQYF. The variable domain in full, with the rest retrieved from reference TRBV7-6 and TRBJ2-5, is GAGVSQSPRYKVTKRGQDVALRCDPISGHVSLYWYRQALGQGPEFLTYFNYEAQQDKSGLPNDRFSAERPEGSISTLTIQRTEQRDSAMYRCASSLALNQETQYFGPGTRLLVL.